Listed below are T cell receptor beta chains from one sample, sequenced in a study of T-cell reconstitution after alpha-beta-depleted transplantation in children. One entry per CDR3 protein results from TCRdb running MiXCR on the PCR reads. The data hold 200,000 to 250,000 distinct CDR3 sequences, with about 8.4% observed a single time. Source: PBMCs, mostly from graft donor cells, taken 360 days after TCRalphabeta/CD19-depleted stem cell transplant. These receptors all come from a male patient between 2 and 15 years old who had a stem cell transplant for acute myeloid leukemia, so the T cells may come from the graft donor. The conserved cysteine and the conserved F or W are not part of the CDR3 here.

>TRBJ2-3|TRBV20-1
SARATRLAGIGTDTQY
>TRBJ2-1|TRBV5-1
ASSLAGTSGGYNEQF
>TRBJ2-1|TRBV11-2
ASSLGSKTL
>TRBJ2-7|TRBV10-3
AISESPSLGAYEQY
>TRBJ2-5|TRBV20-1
SACQGNRETQY
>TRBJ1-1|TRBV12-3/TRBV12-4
ASSPKTGDSRNTEAF
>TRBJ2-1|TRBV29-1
SVEGGLAGAYNEQF
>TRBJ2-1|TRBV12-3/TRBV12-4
ASSQLASSLDEQF
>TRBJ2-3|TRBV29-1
SVAGAGTDTQY
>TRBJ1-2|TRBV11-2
TSRAGTGVPENYGYT
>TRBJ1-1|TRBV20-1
SARRPENTEAF
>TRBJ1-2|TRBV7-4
ASSPRDRREGGYT
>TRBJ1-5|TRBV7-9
ASSLLGVQPQH
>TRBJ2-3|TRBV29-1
SVERGPSSTDTQY
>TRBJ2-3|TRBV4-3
ASSLRLAGGPRDTQY
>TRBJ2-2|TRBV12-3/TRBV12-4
ASSLGGPTGELF
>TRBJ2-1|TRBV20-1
CANHWGGTRKDNEQF
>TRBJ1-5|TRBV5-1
ASSPHGGRDQPQH
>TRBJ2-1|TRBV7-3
ASSRTSGGPENEQF
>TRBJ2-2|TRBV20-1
SARDPGSPTGELF
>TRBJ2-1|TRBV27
ATSRGHNEQF
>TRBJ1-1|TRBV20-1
SATRSGGSEAF
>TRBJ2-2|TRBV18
ASSPYNGANTGELF
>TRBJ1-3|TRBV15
ATSRDPAGISSGNTIY
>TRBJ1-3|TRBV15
ATSTLSGNTIY
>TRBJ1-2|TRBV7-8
ASSLEVGTGRSNYGYT
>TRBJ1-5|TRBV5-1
ASSPRDGRDQPQH
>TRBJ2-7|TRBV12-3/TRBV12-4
ASSGGQGYEQY
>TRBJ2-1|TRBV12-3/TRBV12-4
ASSLGRTSGSFNEQF
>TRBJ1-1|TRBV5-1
ASSLQLGTVNTEAF
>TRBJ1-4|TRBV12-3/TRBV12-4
ASRTLQGTNEKLF
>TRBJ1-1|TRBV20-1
SARGTANTEAF
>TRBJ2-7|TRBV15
ATSRDHPAGGSYEQY
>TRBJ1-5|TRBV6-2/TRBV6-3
ASSYHTGQPQH
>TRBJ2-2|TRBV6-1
ASSEAVGYYLRTGELF
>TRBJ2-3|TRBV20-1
SASYASTDTQY
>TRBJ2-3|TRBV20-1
SVRERHFLQY
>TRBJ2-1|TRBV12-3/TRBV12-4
ASTGRESGNEQF
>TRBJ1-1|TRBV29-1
SVEDTGLLQAF
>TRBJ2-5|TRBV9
ASSVGVTGRGETQY
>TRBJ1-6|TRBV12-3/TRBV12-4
ASSPRQLNSPLH
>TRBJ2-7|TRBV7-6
ASSGRTAYEQY
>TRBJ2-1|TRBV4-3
ASSQDRGLADSSYNEQF
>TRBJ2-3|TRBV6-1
ASSTKTDTQY
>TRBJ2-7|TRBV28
ASSHDDDRSYEQY
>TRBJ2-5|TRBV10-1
ASSPSWGETQY
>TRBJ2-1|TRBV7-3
ASSLDHWSSYNEQF
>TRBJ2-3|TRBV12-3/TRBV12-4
ASRPGTGMSTDTQY